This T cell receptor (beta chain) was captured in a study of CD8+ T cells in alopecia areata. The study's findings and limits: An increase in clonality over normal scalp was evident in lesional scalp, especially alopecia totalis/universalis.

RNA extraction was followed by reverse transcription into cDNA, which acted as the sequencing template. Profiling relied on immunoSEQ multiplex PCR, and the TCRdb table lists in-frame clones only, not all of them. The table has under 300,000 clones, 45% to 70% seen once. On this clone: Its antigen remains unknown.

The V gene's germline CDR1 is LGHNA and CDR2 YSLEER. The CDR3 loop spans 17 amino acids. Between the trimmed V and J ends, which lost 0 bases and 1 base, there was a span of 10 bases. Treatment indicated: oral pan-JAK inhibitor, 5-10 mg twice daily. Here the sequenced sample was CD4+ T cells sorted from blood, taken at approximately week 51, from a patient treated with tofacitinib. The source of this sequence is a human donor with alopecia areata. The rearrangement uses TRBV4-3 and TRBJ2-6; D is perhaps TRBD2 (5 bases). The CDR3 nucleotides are TGCGCCAGCAGCCAAGATAACGGAGGTTCTGGGGCCAACGTCCTGACTTTC. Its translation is CASSQDNGGSGANVLTF.